These T cell receptor beta chains were read from a single sample in a study of patients and donors after allogeneic stem cell transplantation. TCRdb used MiXCR to reprocess the RT-PCR reads, holding one entry per CDR3 protein. The sample lists some 960,000 distinct CDR3 sequences, about 20% occurring once. What was sequenced was blood, either unsorted or a sorted T cell fraction (not recorded which). These receptors were collected from a human donor who was either an allogeneic HSCT recipient or a stem cell or donor lymphocyte infusion donor (not recorded which). It is not recorded whose cells these are; they may come from a transplant donor. CDR3s include the opening cysteine and the closing phenylalanine or tryptophan. The order of the fields is J gene, D gene, clone size, V gene, CDR3 DNA, CDR3 protein. The D gene is left open where the match is weak. Where a row states a size, it is once, few, many or the class of an expanded clone; other rows omit it.

J gene: TRBJ1-6; D gene: .; clone size: few; V gene: TRBV12-3/TRBV12-4; CDR3 DNA: TGTGCCAGCAGTTTAGGGGGGGTGGGTAATTCACCCCTCCACTTT; CDR3 protein: CASSLGGVGNSPLHF
J gene: TRBJ2-6; D gene: TRBD1; clone size: many; V gene: TRBV29-1; CDR3 DNA: TGCAGCGTTCAACAGGGGACCGGGGCCAACGTCCTGACTTTC; CDR3 protein: CSVQQGTGANVLTF
J gene: TRBJ2-1; D gene: .; clone size: few; V gene: TRBV20-1; CDR3 DNA: TGCAGTGCCACCACTAGGGACGATGAGCAGTTCTTC; CDR3 protein: CSATTRDDEQFF
J gene: TRBJ2-3; D gene: .; clone size: .; V gene: TRBV27; CDR3 DNA: TGTGCCAGCACGTTCCAGGGGCGAGACACAGATACGCAGTATTTT; CDR3 protein: CASTFQGRDTDTQYF
J gene: TRBJ2-7; D gene: .; clone size: few; V gene: TRBV11-3; CDR3 DNA: TGTGCCAGCAGCTTAGTAACAGAAGACTTCGAGCAGTACTTC; CDR3 protein: CASSLVTEDFEQYF
J gene: TRBJ1-4; D gene: .; clone size: .; V gene: TRBV30; CDR3 DNA: TGTGCCTGGAGTCCCGGGGGGCCTAATGAAAAACTGTTTTTT; CDR3 protein: CAWSPGGPNEKLFF
J gene: TRBJ2-1; D gene: TRBD2; clone size: few; V gene: TRBV6-2/TRBV6-3; CDR3 DNA: TGTGCCAGCAGCCGGACTAGCTGGCATGAGCAGTTCTTC; CDR3 protein: CASSRTSWHEQFF
J gene: TRBJ1-1; D gene: .; clone size: few; V gene: TRBV6-1; CDR3 DNA: TGTGCCAGCAGTCCATCCCTTCGGGGGAACACTGAAGCTTTCTTT; CDR3 protein: CASSPSLRGNTEAFF
J gene: TRBJ2-7; D gene: TRBD2; clone size: few; V gene: TRBV13; CDR3 DNA: TGTGCCAGCAGCTTAGCCGGGACTAGCGGGAGTAGTGGCTACGAGCAGTACTTC; CDR3 protein: CASSLAGTSGSSGYEQYF
J gene: TRBJ2-3; D gene: .; clone size: few; V gene: TRBV12-3/TRBV12-4; CDR3 DNA: TGTGCCAGCACCCCCTTCCGGGGCCTACCCACAGATACGCAGTATTTT; CDR3 protein: CASTPFRGLPTDTQYF
J gene: TRBJ2-4; D gene: .; clone size: few; V gene: TRBV20-1; CDR3 DNA: TGCAGTGCTATTCGTGATCTATATGCCAAAAACATTCAGTACTTC; CDR3 protein: CSAIRDLYAKNIQYF
J gene: TRBJ2-3; D gene: TRBD2; clone size: few; V gene: TRBV7-3; CDR3 DNA: TGTGCCAGCAGCTTACTAGCGGGAGATACAAATACGCAGTATTTT; CDR3 protein: CASSLLAGDTNTQYF
J gene: TRBJ1-6; D gene: TRBD1; clone size: .; V gene: TRBV27; CDR3 DNA: TGTGCCAGCAGTTTATTCAGATTACAGGGGGGCTCCTATAATTCACCCCTCCACTTT; CDR3 protein: CASSLFRLQGGSYNSPLHF
J gene: TRBJ1-2; D gene: TRBD1; clone size: .; V gene: TRBV29-1; CDR3 DNA: TGCAGCGTTGGGCTGAGACAGGGGGCGACGGGCTACACCTTC; CDR3 protein: CSVGLRQGATGYTF
J gene: TRBJ1-2; D gene: .; clone size: .; V gene: TRBV11-1; CDR3 DNA: TGTGCCACCTCCGGGCGGGGTGGCTACACCTTC; CDR3 protein: CATSGRGGYTF
J gene: TRBJ2-2; D gene: TRBD2; clone size: .; V gene: TRBV10-3; CDR3 DNA: TGTGCCATCAGTGTTACTAGCGGGAGGGCCACCGGGGAGCTGTTTTTT; CDR3 protein: CAISVTSGRATGELFF
J gene: TRBJ1-6; D gene: .; clone size: .; V gene: TRBV18; CDR3 DNA: TGTGCCAGCTCACCAGTAATGGCGATTGGGGGTAATTCACCCCTCCACTTT; CDR3 protein: CASSPVMAIGGNSPLHF
J gene: TRBJ2-5; D gene: .; clone size: few; V gene: TRBV20-1; CDR3 DNA: TGCAGTGCTAGAGACCCAAGCCCCTGGGCCCAGTACTTC; CDR3 protein: CSARDPSPWAQYF
J gene: TRBJ1-1; D gene: TRBD1; clone size: .; V gene: TRBV9; CDR3 DNA: TGTGCCAGCAACCAACAGGGGACGAACACTGAAGCTTTCTTT; CDR3 protein: CASNQQGTNTEAFF
J gene: TRBJ1-2; D gene: .; clone size: .; V gene: TRBV5-6; CDR3 DNA: TGTGCCAGCAGCTTGTGGGCAGGTGGCTACACCTTC; CDR3 protein: CASSLWAGGYTF